Presented here are 7 T cell receptor beta chains from one specimen sequenced in a study of blood T cell repertoires in COVID-19. Sequenced by immunoSEQ multiplex PCR; TCRdb stores in-frame clones only, minus some. The sample includes about 78,000 clones, around 86% of them seen just once. The specimen was peripheral blood. These receptors came from a man aged 50 to 60 with active or convalescent COVID-19.

The chain recombines TRBV30 with TRBJ1-5, with D unresolved. The V and J ends lost 0 bases and 5 bases respectively, with 14 bases between them. The CDR3 loop spans 15 amino acids. Germline CDR1 is GTSNPN and CDR2 is SVGIG (reference sequence). The CDR3 sequence: CAWSVGVQTYQPQHF. Written as DNA, the CDR3 is TGTGCCTGGAGTGTCGGGGTACAGACCTATCAGCCCCAGCATTTT. The variable domain in full, completed from reference TRBV30 and TRBJ1-5, reads SQTIHQWPATLVQPVGSPLSLECTVEGTSNPNLYWYRQAAGRGLQLLFYSVGIGQISSEVPQNLSASRPQDRQFILSSKKLLLSDSGFYLCAWSVGVQTYQPQHFGDGTRLSIL.

The rearrangement links TRBV10-1 to TRBJ2-2; tentatively, D is TRBD1 (7 bases). Germline CDR1 is WNHNN and CDR2 is SYGVQD (reference sequence). This CDR3 spans 13 amino acids. Trimming shortened V by 10 bases and J by 4 bases, and 13 bases separated the two germline ends. The CDR3 nucleotides are TGCGCCACATCCCAGGGGGGCACCGGGGAGCTGTTTTTT. It is translated as CATSQGGTGELFF.

The rearrangement links TRBV19 to TRBJ1-5, with D unresolved. V was clipped by 2 bases and J by 7 bases, with 6 bases between them. Germline CDR1 LNHDA, CDR2 SQIVND (reference sequence). This CDR3 has 12 amino acids. The CDR3 loop is CASSIPLQPQHF. The CDR3 coding sequence is TGTGCCAGTAGTATACCCCTCCAGCCCCAGCATTTT.

The chain links TRBV7-9 to TRBJ1-3; the D is unclear. Germline-derived CDR1 and CDR2 are SEHNR and FQNEAQ (reference sequence). There are 15 residues in the CDR3. V was trimmed by 4 bases and J by 0 bases, leaving 10 bases between them. CDR3 residues: CASSSQESSGNTIYF. Here the CDR3 DNA reads TGTGCCAGCAGCTCGCAAGAGAGCTCTGGAAACACCATATATTTT.

This clone was observed once. The V call is TRBV7-8, the J call TRBJ2-5; 12 positions match TRBD1. The CDR3 extends over 18 amino acids. With 5 bases clipped from V and 3 bases from J, the junction kept 13 bases outside the gene matches. The germline CDR1 and CDR2 sequences are SGHVS and FQNEAQ. The CDR3 region is CASSEHHRDRGRKETQYF. DNA of the CDR3: TGTGCCAGCAGCGAACACCACCGGGACAGGGGGCGTAAAGAGACCCAGTACTTC.

The genes are TRBV7-9 and TRBJ1-4; 8 nucleotides agree with TRBD1. Germline CDR1 and CDR2: SEHNR and FQNEAQ (reference sequence). V gave up 8 bases and J gave up 5 bases; unmatched junction bases: 7. CDR3 size: 14 residues. The CDR3 sequence is CASSRTGQNEKLFF. DNA for the CDR3: TGTGCCAGCTCCCGGACAGGGCAAAATGAAAAACTGTTTTTT.

Only one count was recorded for this clone. J is TRBJ2-5 and V is TRBV2; 9 bases fit TRBD2. Looked up from germline, CDR1 is SNHLY and CDR2 is FYNNEI. CDR3 length: 14 amino acids. The V gene end was trimmed by 4 bases and the J gene end by 6 bases; junction bases not matched to a gene: 6. The CDR3 is CASSGAGGMQTQYF. CDR3 DNA: TGTGCCAGCAGTGGGGCGGGGGGGATGCAGACCCAGTACTTC. The complete variable domain, with remaining parts taken from reference TRBV2 and TRBJ2-5, reads EPEVTQTPSHQVTQMGQEVILRCVPISNHLYFYWYRQILGQKVEFLVSFYNNEISEKSEIFDDQFSVERPDGSNFTLKIRSTKLEDSAMYFCASSGAGGMQTQYFGPGTRLLVL.